The 24 T cell receptor beta chains below all came from one sample that was sequenced in a study of blood T cell repertoires in COVID-19. Clones were sequenced by immunoSEQ multiplex PCR, and TCRdb holds only the in-frame ones, with some missing. The sample carries more than 300,000 clones, about 90% recorded once. Sequences were obtained from peripheral blood. These receptors came from a woman in her thirties with COVID-19, enrolled during active disease.

V and J are TRBV7-9 and TRBJ1-4; D might be TRBD1 (5 bases). Germline lookup yields CDR1 SEHNR and CDR2 FQNEAQ (reference sequence). The CDR3 spans 15 residues. Trimming removed 2 bases at V and 8 bases at J, with 15 bases between. The CDR3 loop is CASSLKDQGEEKLFF. DNA for the CDR3: TGTGCCAGCAGCTTAAAGGATCAGGGCGAGGAAAAACTGTTTTTT.

The chain recombines TRBV5-1 with TRBJ2-5; no clear D. Germline lookup yields CDR1 SGHRS and CDR2 YFSETQ. The CDR3 contains 16 residues. The V end was cut by 4 bases, the J end by 1 base, with 17 bases between. The CDR3 nucleotides are TGCGCCAGCAGCACCCCGACACCCACCTCCCAAGAGACCCAGTACTTC. This encodes CASSTPTPTSQETQYF.

The chain has TRBV7-9 and TRBJ2-5, with D perhaps matching TRBD2 (7 bases). From germline, CDR1 is SEHNR and CDR2 FQNEAQ (reference sequence). The CDR3 covers 14 residues. Trimming removed 6 bases from V and 5 bases from J, with 16 bases in between. The CDR3 bases are TGTGCCAGCAGTAGCACAGGGCGGGGGGAGACCCAGTACTTC. Translating gives CASSSTGRGETQYF. The full variable domain, with the rest looked up from reference TRBV7-9 and TRBJ2-5, is DTGVSQNPRHKITKRGQNVTFRCDPISEHNRLYWYRQTLGQGPEFLTYFQNEAQLEKSRLLSDRFSAERPKGSFSTLEIQRTEQGDSAMYLCASSSTGRGETQYFGPGTRLLVL.

The chain uses TRBV5-1 and TRBJ2-1, with 8 bases that match TRBD2. V lost 6 bases and J lost 9; bases outside the gene matches: 14. This CDR3 is built from 15 residues. The germline gives CDR1 SGHRS, CDR2 YFSETQ. The CDR3 sequence is CASTPSRAGAGEQFF. CDR3 coding DNA: TGCGCCAGCACCCCCTCTCGAGCGGGGGCGGGTGAGCAGTTCTTC.

The chain uses TRBV28 and TRBJ2-3; 7 bases are a match to TRBD2. This CDR3 has 14 residues. V lost 6 bases and J lost 1; bases outside the gene matches: 4. Looked up from germline, CDR1 is MDHEN and CDR2 is SYDVKM. The CDR3: CASSRAGRTDTQYF. The CDR3 DNA reads as TGTGCCAGCAGCCGAGCGGGGCGCACAGATACGCAGTATTTT.

This clone was observed at least ten times. The chain is built from TRBV2 and TRBJ1-4, with D uncertain. This CDR3 has 13 amino acids. Germline-derived CDR1 and CDR2 are SNHLY and FYNNEI. Trimming pared 4 bases from V and 4 bases from J, leaving 7 bases between. This CDR3 reads CASSAQDNEKLFF. The DNA for the CDR3 is TGTGCCAGCAGTGCTCAGGATAATGAAAAACTGTTTTTT.

J is TRBJ2-7 and V is TRBV4-1; 9 nucleotides agree with TRBD1. The V and J ends lost 1 base and 6 bases, in that order; junction bases with no gene match: 7. The length of the CDR3 is 15 residues. Germline loops: CDR1 MGHRA, CDR2 YSYEKL. The CDR3 sequence: CASSQGWTGESEQYF. CDR3 nucleotides: TGCGCCAGCAGCCAAGGATGGACAGGGGAGAGCGAGCAGTACTTC.

The chain carries TRBV7-8 and TRBJ1-3, with D uncertain. The V gene's germline CDR1 is SGHVS and CDR2 FQNEAQ. This CDR3 comprises 15 residues. Trimming pared 0 bases from V and 1 base from J, leaving 7 bases between. CDR3 sequence: CASSLARGSGNTIYF. The DNA of the CDR3 is TGTGCCAGCAGCTTAGCGCGCGGATCTGGAAACACCATATATTTT.

The chain has TRBV25-1 and TRBJ2-1; the D gene is possibly TRBD2 (6 bases). The V and J ends lost 4 bases and 3 bases respectively, with 10 bases between them. Germline CDR1 reads MGHDK; CDR2 reads SYGVNS. CDR3 length equals 14 residues. The DNA of the CDR3 is TGTGCCAGCAGTGGCGGGGCTTTCTACAATGAGCAGTTCTTC. Translated: CASSGGAFYNEQFF.

The genes are TRBV11-2 and TRBJ2-1, with 8 bases lining up with TRBD1. Germline lookup yields CDR1 SGHAT and CDR2 FQNNGV. V trimming: 5 bases; J trimming: 8 bases; junction bases outside the gene matches: 8. The CDR3 has 14 residues. CDR3 sequence: CASSRPGQGYEQFF. CDR3 nucleotide sequence: TGTGCCAGCAGCCGTCCAGGACAGGGTTATGAGCAGTTCTTC.

This sequence joins TRBV29-1 and TRBJ2-7; 11 bases are a match to TRBD1. The germline V gene encodes CDR1 SQVTM and CDR2 ANQGSEA. V trimming: 7 bases; J trimming: 4 bases; junction bases outside the gene matches: 3. The CDR3 sequence is 12 residues long. The CDR3 protein is CSGGQGAYEQYF. DNA of the CDR3: TGCAGCGGTGGACAGGGGGCGTACGAGCAGTACTTC.

The J gene is TRBJ2-3, the V gene TRBV10-3; 9 nucleotides line up with TRBD2. Germline values: CDR1 ENHRY, CDR2 SYGVKD. V trimming: 10 bases; J trimming: 3 bases; junction bases outside the gene matches: 8. This CDR3 has 14 amino acids. The DNA of the CDR3 is TGTGCCACGCTGCCTAGCGGGATTACAGATACGCAGTATTTT. The encoded protein is CATLPSGITDTQYF.

The chain couples TRBV5-1 to TRBJ1-5; D uncertain. Germline CDR1 and CDR2: SGHRS and YFSETQ. V was clipped by 5 bases and J by 0 bases, with 9 bases between them. The CDR3 extends over 14 amino acids. The CDR3 nucleotides read TGCGCCAGCAGGGAGGGATCTAGCAATCAGCCCCAGCATTTT. It encodes CASREGSSNQPQHF.

This rearrangement joins TRBV29-1 to TRBJ1-1; D call uncertain. This CDR3 has 14 amino acids. Germline V gives CDR1 SQVTM, CDR2 ANQGSEA. V lost 3 bases and J lost 5, with 16 bases in between. As DNA, the CDR3 is TGCAGCGTTGATGCTACGGAGGGTTATACTGAAGCTTTCTTT. Its protein is CSVDATEGYTEAFF.

V gene TRBV28 combines with J gene TRBJ1-5, with TRBD1 identical over 10 bases. V gave up 7 bases and J gave up 7 bases; unmatched junction bases: 13. CDR3 size: 16 residues. Germline V gene data show CDR1 as MDHEN and CDR2 as SYDVKM. The CDR3 bases are TGTGCCAGCACGAGACAGGGGGCGATTCTTGGCCAGCCCCAGCATTTT. Its protein product is CASTRQGAILGQPQHF.

The rearrangement links TRBV19 to TRBJ1-5, with D possibly being TRBD1 (5 bases). Trimming left V 8 bases short and J 4 bases short, with 9 bases between. The CDR3 contains 12 residues. The germline CDR1 and CDR2 sequences are LNHDA and SQIVND (reference sequence). The CDR3 protein is CASVQGNQPQHF. As DNA, the CDR3 is TGTGCCAGTGTTCAGGGTAATCAGCCCCAGCATTTT.

J is TRBJ2-3 and V is TRBV5-1, with 7 positions matching TRBD2. The CDR3 extends over 15 amino acids. V lost 2 bases and J lost 0; bases outside the gene matches: 3. Germline values: CDR1 SGHRS, CDR2 YFSETQ. The CDR3, as DNA: TGCGCCAGCAGCTTACTAGCGTCTAGCACAGATACGCAGTATTTT. It specifies CASSLLASSTDTQYF. Full variable domain (missing parts from reference TRBV5-1 and TRBJ2-3): KAGVTQTPRYLIKTRGQQVTLSCSPISGHRSVSWYQQTPGQGLQFLFEYFSETQRNKGNFPGRFSGRQFSNSRSEMNVSTLELGDSALYLCASSLLASSTDTQYFGPGTRLTVL.

The chain couples TRBV7-8 to TRBJ1-1; D is perhaps TRBD1 (6 bases). The CDR3 runs to 16 residues. The germline V gene encodes CDR1 SGHVS and CDR2 FQNEAQ. V was clipped by 4 bases and J by 0 bases, with 15 bases between them. The CDR3 loop reads CASSYRSRTVNTEAFF. CDR3 sequence (DNA): TGTGCCAGCAGCTATCGATCCAGGACAGTGAACACTGAAGCTTTCTTT.

This chain links TRBV5-6 with TRBJ2-7, with TRBD1 matching 9 bases. Germline values: CDR1 SGHDT, CDR2 YYEEEE. This CDR3 region has 16 residues. V lost 4 bases, J lost 5 bases, and 13 bases stayed unmatched. The CDR3 DNA follows: TGTGCCAGCAGCCCCATTACAGGGGGCCCGGGAGACGAGCAGTACTTC. Protein product: CASSPITGGPGDEQYF.

The V call is TRBV11-3, the J call TRBJ2-3, with D possibly matching TRBD2 (6 bases). CDR1 and CDR2 from the germline V gene are SGHNT and YENEEA. The CDR3 totals 13 residues. The V end was cut by 5 bases, the J end by 3 bases, with 9 bases between. In DNA form, the CDR3 reads TGTGCCAGCAGCCAGACTAGGACAGATACGCAGTATTTT. Translated, it gives CASSQTRTDTQYF.

The rearrangement uses TRBV28 and TRBJ2-1; 10 bases agree with TRBD2. The CDR3 length is 15 residues. The germline CDR1 and CDR2 sequences are MDHEN and SYDVKM. The J segment lost 7 bases and the V segment lost 7 bases, leaving 10 bases of the junction unmatched. DNA of the CDR3: TGTGCCAGCAACCTCGAGACTAGCGGGTTAAATGAGCAGTTCTTC. Translated, it gives CASNLETSGLNEQFF.

J is TRBJ2-7 and V is TRBV6-5; D ambiguous. The germline V gene encodes CDR1 MNHEY and CDR2 SVGAGI. This CDR3 is built from 11 residues. The ends were cut back, 2 bases at V and 6 bases at J, with 5 bases in the middle. In DNA form, the CDR3 reads TGTGCCAGCAGTTACCTTAGCGAGCAGTACTTC. This translates into CASSYLSEQYF.

This rearrangement joins TRBV9 to TRBJ2-2, with 9 bases fitting TRBD2. J was trimmed by 10 bases and V by 0 bases; bases with no gene match: 7. This CDR3 has 15 amino acids. Per the germline V gene, CDR1 is SGDLS and CDR2 is YYNGEE. CDR3 sequence (DNA): TGTGCCAGCAGCGTAGCGTCTAGCGGGGTTTCGGAGCTGTTTTTT. Amino acid sequence: CASSVASSGVSELFF.

The J gene is TRBJ2-3, the V gene TRBV5-1, with a tentative D call TRBD2 (6 bases). The ends were cut back, 4 bases at V and 0 bases at J, with 12 bases in the middle. This CDR3 has 15 amino acids. The germline V gene encodes CDR1 SGHRS and CDR2 YFSETQ. CDR3 sequence: CASSTGLQSTDTQYF. In nucleotides, the CDR3 is TGCGCCAGCAGCACGGGACTCCAAAGCACAGATACGCAGTATTTT.